The 17 T cell receptor beta chains below come from one sample, sequenced in a study of CXCR3-negative and CXCR3-positive naive CD8 T cells. Findings and caveats of the study: CXCR3-positive naive cells had more hydrophobic TRB CDR3s than CXCR3-negative naive cells.

Their antigen targets remain unknown. Preparation of TRB cDNA libraries relied on 5' RACE carrying UMI labels. TCRdb reprocessed the 5' RACE reads and reports one entry per CDR3 protein, with no DNA. Its table records approximately 90,000 distinct CDR3 sequences. Sequenced material: naive CXCR3+ CD8+ T cells from blood. Subset indicated: CD45RO-CCR7+CD27+CD95- naive CD8+ T cells expressing CXCR3 (TNR3+). Every receptor here comes from a human donor in good health. Some clones in this sample may be carry-over from other donors' samples.

This chain links TRBV20-1 with TRBJ2-5; the TRBD2 assignment by TCRdb is unverifiable without DNA. Germline lookup yields CDR1 DFQATT and CDR2 SNEGSKA (reference sequence). This CDR3 has 16 amino acids. CDR3: CSAGGYNPSFQETQYF.

The rearrangement joins TRBV2 to TRBJ2-5. The V gene's germline CDR1 is SNHLY and CDR2 FYNNEI. CDR3 length: 14 residues. CDR3 loop: CASSSTDLPWTQYF.

This sequence joins TRBV6-5 and TRBJ2-5; TCRdb's D gene call, TRBD1, goes unchecked for lack of DNA. This CDR3 contains 17 residues. CDR1 and CDR2 (germline): MNHEY, SVGAGI. CDR3 protein: CASSYLGIGGSQETQYF.

The chain uses TRBV28 and TRBJ2-7; TCRdb reports TRBD1, a call that lacks DNA to check it against. CDR1 is MDHEN, CDR2 SYDVKM, per germline. This CDR3 comprises 13 residues. The CDR3 region is CASNADRVDEQYF.

This chain links TRBV4-1 with TRBJ1-1; TCRdb outputs TRBD1, but without DNA this stays unchecked. In germline, CDR1 is MGHRA, CDR2 YSYEKL. The CDR3 consists of 16 residues. The CDR3 region is CASSLPGQGALAEAFF.

The chain has TRBV5-1 and TRBJ2-7; TCRdb returns TRBD1, unconfirmable since there is no DNA. Germline V gives CDR1 SGHRS, CDR2 YFSETQ. The CDR3 loop spans 14 amino acids. CDR3 loop: CASSLASGGDEQYF. Full variable domain (outside the CDR3, taken from reference TRBV5-1 and TRBJ2-7): KAGVTQTPRYLIKTRGQQVTLSCSPISGHRSVSWYQQTPGQGLQFLFEYFSETQRNKGNFPGRFSGRQFSNSRSEMNVSTLELGDSALYLCASSLASGGDEQYFGPGTRLTVT.

The chain has TRBV2 and TRBJ2-1. The CDR3 has 12 residues. The germline gives CDR1 SNHLY, CDR2 FYNNEI. The CDR3: CASRDSTSEQFF.

This chain links TRBV5-1 with TRBJ2-3; TCRdb reports TRBD2, a call that lacks DNA to check it against. The CDR3 contains 18 residues. Germline assignment: CDR1 SGHRS and CDR2 YFSETQ. Here the CDR3 reads CASSLDPATSVIADTQYF.

The chain couples TRBV4-1 to TRBJ2-1; the TRBD2 assignment by TCRdb is unverifiable without DNA. Germline V gene data show CDR1 as MGHRA and CDR2 as YSYEKL. The CDR3 extends over 15 amino acids. The CDR3: CASSQETRTRDEQFF.

The V call is TRBV7-6, the J call TRBJ1-1; as DNA is missing, the TRBD1 call by TCRdb cannot be tested. In germline, CDR1 is SGHVS, CDR2 FNYEAQ. The CDR3 totals 14 residues. CDR3 residues: CASSSSRGGIEAFF.

The CDR3 here is CASSYGGYYGYTF. J is TRBJ1-2 and V is TRBV6-5; TCRdb gives TRBD1 as the D gene, but with no DNA this cannot be confirmed. The CDR3 is 13 amino acids. Looked up from germline, CDR1 is MNHEY and CDR2 is SVGAGI.

This chain uses TRBV29-1 with TRBJ2-5; with no DNA, the TCRdb D assignment of TRBD2 cannot be verified. Germline V gene data show CDR1 as SQVTM and CDR2 as ANQGSEA. This CDR3 is 15 amino acids long. The CDR3 spells CSVEGLAALQETQYF.

The rearrangement joins TRBV2 to TRBJ2-3. Germline V gives CDR1 SNHLY, CDR2 FYNNEI. The CDR3 length is 15 residues. CDR3 loop: CASSEWAGNTDTQYF.

The V gene is TRBV7-6, the J gene TRBJ2-1; TCRdb outputs TRBD1, but without DNA this stays unchecked. The CDR3 totals 16 residues. CDR1 and CDR2 from the germline V gene are SGHVS and FNYEAQ. The CDR3 spells CASSPDPGTTDNEQLF.

The chain employs TRBV19 and TRBJ2-7; the D call of TRBD1 rests on TCRdb alone, since no DNA is present to check it. Germline values: CDR1 LNHDA, CDR2 SQIVND (reference sequence). The CDR3 extends over 11 amino acids. Here the CDR3 reads CASSPGVEQYF.

This chain joins TRBV29-1 and TRBJ2-1. The CDR3 totals 12 residues. Germline V gene data show CDR1 as SQVTM and CDR2 as ANQGSEA. CDR3 loop: CSVERAFNEQFF.

The CDR3 reads CSATATYGVWDEQFF. The chain has TRBV20-1 and TRBJ2-1; TCRdb designates TRBD2, a call that cannot be tested without DNA. The CDR3 has 15 amino acids. From germline, CDR1 is DFQATT and CDR2 SNEGSKA (reference sequence).